This T cell receptor beta chain was profiled in a study of blood T cell repertoires in COVID-19. Authors' processing steps: Using reference gene primer amplification, nucleated cell counts were estimated. The assay was immunoSEQ multiplex PCR, and TCRdb's table has in-frame clones only and misses some. V, J and clone size were drawn from that table, and D and trimming were deduced from the DNA. In the table there are 200,000 to 250,000 clones, 82% of which are singletons. CDR1 is SGHVS, CDR2 FQNEAQ, per germline. Trimming removed 1 base from V and 5 bases from J; junction bases left unmatched: 6. There are 15 residues in the CDR3.

The sequence came from a woman aged 60-70 years who had recovered from COVID-19. The sequenced sample was PBMCs or T cells enriched from blood (not recorded which). This sequence joins TRBV7-8 and TRBJ2-7, with TRBD1 matching 9 bases. Written as DNA, the CDR3 is TGTGCCAGCAGCTTAGTAACAGGGGGCGCGAACGAGCAGTACTTC. Its translation: CASSLVTGGANEQYF. Supplemented by reference TRBV7-8 and TRBJ2-7, the full variable domain reads GAGVSQSPRYKVAKRGQDVALRCDPISGHVSLFWYQQALGQGPEFLTYFQNEAQLDKSGLPSDRFFAERPEGSVSTLKIQRTQQEDSAVYLCASSLVTGGANEQYFGPGTRLTVT.